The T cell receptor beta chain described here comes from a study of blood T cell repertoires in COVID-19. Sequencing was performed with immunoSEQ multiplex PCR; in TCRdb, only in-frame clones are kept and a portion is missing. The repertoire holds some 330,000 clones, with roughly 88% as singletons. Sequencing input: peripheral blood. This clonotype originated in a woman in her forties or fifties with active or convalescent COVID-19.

CDR3 coding DNA: TGTGCAAGTCGCCGCATAGCGGGGCCCCGCACAGATACGCAGTATTTT. Translation gives CASRRIAGPRTDTQYF. V is TRBV12-2 and J is TRBJ2-3; TRBD2 is the table's D call, not checked against the DNA. TRBV12-2 represents a pseudogene. The CDR3 is 16 residues long.